These T cell receptor beta chains were read from a single sample in a study of shared clonotypes between healthy human individuals. Profiling relied on immunoSEQ multiplex PCR, and the TCRdb table lists in-frame clones only, not all of them. The profile shows more than 1.2 million clones, less than 99% of them singletons. Sample: naive CD4+ T cells sorted from blood. Receptors originate from a man younger than 40 in good health. The CDR3 runs from the conserved cysteine through the conserved F or W. A D gene is named only where the DNA matches it firmly. Rows give clone size only sometimes, using once, few, many, or a class for an expanded clone.

V,J,D,size,CDR3,DNA
TRBV7-9,TRBJ2-2,TRBD2,NA,CASIQTAGVTGELFF,TGTGCCAGCATCCAAACGGCGGGAGTCACCGGGGAGCTGTTTTTT
TRBV5-1,TRBJ2-7,NA,NA,CASSLFGGRPSEQYF,TGCGCCAGCAGCTTGTTCGGTGGGAGGCCCTCCGAGCAGTACTTC
TRBV28,TRBJ1-1,NA,once,CASSFRGNTEAFF,TGTGCCAGCAGTTTCAGGGGAAACACTGAAGCTTTCTTT
TRBV28,TRBJ1-2,TRBD1,NA,CASTTLGQGALFGYTF,TGTGCCAGCACCACCCTGGGGCAGGGGGCGTTATTTGGCTACACCTTC
TRBV4-3,TRBJ2-3,NA,NA,CASSHRTGTDTQYF,TGCGCCAGCAGCCATAGGACAGGCACAGATACGCAGTATTTT
TRBV7-8,TRBJ2-7,NA,NA,CASSLGSTRDPYEQYF,TGTGCCAGCAGCTTAGGCTCGACTAGGGATCCCTACGAGCAGTACTTC
TRBV4-3,TRBJ2-3,TRBD1,NA,CASSQVAGTGGFYTQYF,TGCGCCAGCAGCCAAGTCGCTGGGACAGGGGGCTTCTATACGCAGTATTTT
TRBV2,TRBJ2-1,NA,NA,CASSELVSSYNEQFF,TGTGCCAGCAGTGAACTAGTAAGCTCCTACAATGAGCAGTTCTTC
TRBV6-5,TRBJ2-7,TRBD1,NA,CASRLSTGGEQYF,TGTGCCAGCAGACTCTCTACAGGGGGCGAGCAGTACTTC
TRBV11-2,TRBJ2-1,TRBD1,NA,CASSYDRGSSYNEQFF,TGTGCCAGCAGCTACGACAGGGGAAGCTCCTACAATGAGCAGTTCTTC
TRBV19,TRBJ2-1,TRBD2,NA,CASSSLAGVYNEQFF,TGTGCCAGTAGTTCTCTAGCGGGAGTCTACAATGAGCAGTTCTTC
TRBV4-2,TRBJ1-5,TRBD1,NA,CASSMGQGADQPQHF,TGTGCCAGCAGCATGGGACAGGGGGCGGATCAGCCCCAGCATTTT
TRBV5-1,TRBJ2-5,NA,NA,CASSLVAGQQETQYF,TGCGCCAGCAGCTTGGTAGCAGGCCAACAAGAGACCCAGTACTTC
TRBV11-2,TRBJ2-3,NA,NA,CASSGDPTDTQYF,TGTGCCAGCAGCGGGGACCCCACAGATACGCAGTATTTT
TRBV7-8,TRBJ2-7,NA,once,CASSSGIRLSSSYEQYF,TGTGCCAGCAGCTCCGGCATACGTCTCTCGAGCTCCTACGAGCAGTACTTC
TRBV19,TRBJ1-4,NA,NA,CASSITPSKAGLTNEKLFF,TGTGCCAGTAGTATAACCCCCTCTAAGGCAGGCCTAACTAATGAAAAACTGTTTTTT
TRBV7-2,TRBJ2-7,NA,NA,CASSTPGQAYEQYF,TGTGCCAGCAGCACCCCGGGCCAGGCCTACGAGCAGTACTTC
TRBV5-4,TRBJ2-7,TRBD2,NA,CASSDLVGGTKYEQYF,TGTGCCAGCAGCGACCTAGTTGGCGGGACTAAATACGAGCAGTACTTC
TRBV5-1,TRBJ2-1,NA,NA,CASSGGSGPSYNEQFF,TGCGCCAGCAGCGGGGGAAGCGGGCCCTCCTACAATGAGCAGTTCTTC
TRBV10-3,TRBJ2-5,TRBD1,NA,CATGTGPQETQYF,TGTGCCACAGGGACAGGGCCACAAGAGACCCAGTACTTC
TRBV5-1,TRBJ1-5,NA,NA,CASSLAGQPQHF,TGCGCCAGCAGCTTGGCCGGCCAGCCCCAGCATTTT
TRBV6-5,TRBJ2-2,NA,NA,CASSLQGANTGELFF,TGTGCCAGCAGTTTACAGGGCGCGAACACCGGGGAGCTGTTTTTT
TRBV29-1,TRBJ2-7,TRBD1,NA,CSVEEGRGRSEQYF,TGCAGCGTTGAAGAGGGCAGGGGGCGCTCCGAGCAGTACTTC
TRBV9,TRBJ2-2,NA,NA,CASSVVGPGELFF,TGTGCCAGCAGCGTAGTAGGGCCCGGGGAGCTGTTTTTT
TRBV19,TRBJ1-2,NA,NA,CASSREGNYGYTF,TGTGCCAGTAGCCGTGAGGGAAACTATGGCTACACCTTC
TRBV4-1,TRBJ1-4,NA,NA,CASSQTTGEKLFF,TGCGCCAGCAGCCAAACTACAGGTGAAAAACTGTTTTTT
TRBV12-5,TRBJ2-2,NA,NA,CASGLTNTGELFF,TGTGCTAGCGGACTGACGAACACCGGGGAGCTGTTTTTT
TRBV5-1,TRBJ2-1,NA,NA,CASSLAREGNEQFF,TGCGCCAGCAGCTTGGCCAGGGAAGGCAATGAGCAGTTCTTC
TRBV7-2,TRBJ1-1,TRBD1,NA,CASSSRTGMNTEAFF,TGTGCCAGCAGCTCAAGGACAGGGATGAACACTGAAGCTTTCTTT
TRBV5-1,TRBJ1-1,NA,NA,CASSLVQPTGTEAFF,TGCGCCAGCAGCTTGGTCCAGCCCACGGGTACTGAAGCTTTCTTT
TRBV7-7,TRBJ2-1,TRBD2,NA,CASSLAPSIGGSNEQFF,TGTGCTAGCAGCTTAGCCCCATCGATAGGCGGGAGCAATGAGCAGTTCTTC